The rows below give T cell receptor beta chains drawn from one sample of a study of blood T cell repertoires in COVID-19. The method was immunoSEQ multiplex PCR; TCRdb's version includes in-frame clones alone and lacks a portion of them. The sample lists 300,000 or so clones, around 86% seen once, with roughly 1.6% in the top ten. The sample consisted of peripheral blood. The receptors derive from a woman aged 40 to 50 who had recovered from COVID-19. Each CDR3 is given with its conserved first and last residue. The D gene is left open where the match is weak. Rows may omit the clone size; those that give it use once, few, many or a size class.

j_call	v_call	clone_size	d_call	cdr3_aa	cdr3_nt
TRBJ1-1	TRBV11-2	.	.	CASSLERGGGTEAFF	TGTGCCAGCAGCTTAGAACGGGGAGGGGGCACTGAAGCTTTCTTT
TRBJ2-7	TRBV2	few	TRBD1	CASSVPRTGGYEQYF	TGTGCCAGCAGTGTTCCTCGGACAGGCGGCTACGAGCAGTACTTC
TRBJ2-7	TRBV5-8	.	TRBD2	CASSFIAGGEQYF	TGTGCCAGCAGCTTCATCGCGGGGGGCGAGCAGTACTTC
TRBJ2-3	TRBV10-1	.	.	CASGHGGGTDTQYF	TGCGCCAGCGGGCATGGCGGGGGCACAGATACGCAGTATTTT
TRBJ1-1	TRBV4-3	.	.	CASSKLKSGGTEAFF	TGCGCCAGCAGCAAACTAAAATCCGGAGGGACTGAAGCTTTCTTT
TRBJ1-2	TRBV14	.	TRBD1	CASSRQGVNDGYTF	TGTGCCAGCAGCCGACAGGGGGTGAACGATGGCTACACCTTC
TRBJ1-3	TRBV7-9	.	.	CASSTRQQFSGNTIYF	TGTGCCAGCAGCACTCGACAGCAGTTCTCTGGAAACACCATATATTTT
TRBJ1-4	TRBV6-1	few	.	CASSEFPGAHEKLFF	TGTGCCAGCAGTGAATTCCCAGGGGCGCATGAAAAACTGTTTTTT
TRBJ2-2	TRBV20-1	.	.	CSASVQGNTGELFF	TGCAGTGCTAGTGTCCAGGGGAACACCGGGGAGCTGTTTTTT
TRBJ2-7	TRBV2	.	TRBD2	CASSEVAGVEEGYF	TGTGCCAGCAGTGAGGTGGCGGGGGTAGAAGAAGGGTACTTC
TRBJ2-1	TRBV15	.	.	CATKWRGDNEQFF	TGTGCCACCAAGTGGCGGGGAGACAATGAGCAGTTCTTC
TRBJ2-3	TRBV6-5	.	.	CATSTHRRLTDTQYF	TGTGCCACCTCTACCCACCGGCGACTCACAGATACGCAGTATTTT
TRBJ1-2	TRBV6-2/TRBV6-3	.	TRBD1	CASSYSKTGDYGYTF	TGTGCCAGCAGTTACTCGAAGACAGGGGACTATGGCTACACCTTC
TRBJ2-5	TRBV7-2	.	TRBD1	CASSLKRTGYGETQYF	TGTGCCAGCAGCCTCAAAAGGACAGGGTACGGAGAGACCCAGTACTTC
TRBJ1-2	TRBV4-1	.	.	CASSRQTNYGYTF	TGCGCCAGCAGCCGACAGACTAACTATGGCTACACCTTC
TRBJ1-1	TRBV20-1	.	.	CSASGAGRERIEAFF	TGCAGTGCTAGTGGGGCAGGGAGGGAACGGATTGAAGCTTTCTTT
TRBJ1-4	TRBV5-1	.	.	CASSFEGADEKLFF	TGCGCCAGCAGCTTCGAAGGGGCTGATGAAAAACTGTTTTTT
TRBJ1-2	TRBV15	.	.	CATSRGGIRAYGYTF	TGTGCCACCAGCAGGGGGGGGATCAGAGCATATGGCTACACCTTC
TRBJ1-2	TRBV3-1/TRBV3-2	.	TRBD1	CASSQGDRANYGYTF	TGTGCCAGCAGCCAAGGGGACAGAGCTAACTATGGCTACACCTTC